The sequence of this T cell receptor (beta chain) was determined in a study of cytomegalovirus exposure and HLA in healthy donors. Study-wide findings and caveats: Among TCR sequences, most were rare, though some public TCRs appeared in many donors. The productive fraction for most TCR beta V segments was about 87% or about 30% in an earlier analysis.

Germline V gene lookup returns CDR1 SNHLY and CDR2 FYNNEI. The CDR3 runs 13 residues. V shed 6 bases and J shed 4 bases, with 12 bases lying between them. PCR primers comprised 60 Vbeta and 13 Jbeta primers. Libraries were prepared by immunoSEQ multiplex PCR; TCRdb keeps only in-frame clonotypes and omits some of them. Of around 180,000 clones listed, less than 90% are singletons. Comment on this clone: Its antigen is not known.

The specimen was PBMCs. This chain links TRBV2 with TRBJ1-2, with a possible D match to TRBD1 (5 bases). The source of this sequence is a boy aged 5-17 years in good health and CMV-seronegative. Here the CDR3 reads CASSALGGYGYTF. DNA for the CDR3: TGTGCCAGCAGCGCTCTGGGGGGCTATGGCTACACCTTC.